These 2 T cell receptor beta chains came from one sample sequenced in a study of Ad26.COV2.S vaccination and SARS-CoV-2 variants. Data came from immunoSEQ multiplex PCR; TCRdb stores just in-frame clones and leaves some out. The sample carries about 390,000 clones, more than 85% recorded once. The treatment is: over 15 received Ad26.COV2.S at low or high dose, single or two shots; several received placebo; per-sample allocation not given. Specimen acquisition occurred on day 63 following the initial vaccine or placebo injection. This material consisted of peripheral blood, taken in a trial of Ad26.COV2.S vaccine versus placebo. These receptors all stem from a person aged 18-65 years who received the Ad26.COV2.S COVID-19 vaccine or a placebo.

V gene TRBV6-5 combines with J gene TRBJ2-3; D not resolved. The CDR3 has 15 residues. Germline V CDR1 and CDR2: MNHEY, SVGAGI. Trimming cost V 0 bases and J 2 bases, with 9 bases left between them. The CDR3 is CASSYSRWPTDTQYF. DNA of the CDR3: TGTGCCAGCAGTTACTCCCGATGGCCCACAGATACGCAGTATTTT.

This sequence joins TRBV5-1 and TRBJ1-1; TRBD1 is a possible D gene (5 bases). The CDR3 consists of 14 residues. V was trimmed by 2 bases and J by 5 bases, leaving 13 bases between them. Germline V CDR1 and CDR2: SGHRS, YFSETQ. CDR3 in amino acids: CASSFQGGKTEAFF. The CDR3 nucleotides are TGCGCCAGCAGCTTTCAGGGAGGGAAGACTGAAGCTTTCTTT.